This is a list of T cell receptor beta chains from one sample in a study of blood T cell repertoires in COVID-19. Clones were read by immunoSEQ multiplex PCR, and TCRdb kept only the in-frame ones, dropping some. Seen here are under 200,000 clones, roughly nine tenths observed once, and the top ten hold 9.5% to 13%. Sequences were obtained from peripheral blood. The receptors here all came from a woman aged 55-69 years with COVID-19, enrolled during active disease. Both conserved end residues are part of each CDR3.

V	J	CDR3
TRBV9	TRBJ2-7	CASSGGTGRPYEQYF
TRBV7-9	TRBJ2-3	CASSLGPLGTDTQYF
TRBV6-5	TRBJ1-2	CATELSYGYTF
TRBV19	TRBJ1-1	CASSPQDRRITEAFF
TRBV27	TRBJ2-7	CASSLGALQGGEQYF
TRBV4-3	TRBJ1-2	CASSQSRVANYGYTF
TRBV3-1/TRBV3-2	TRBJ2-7	CASSQDPRGEQYF
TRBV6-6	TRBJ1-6	CASSFGRMHSPLHF
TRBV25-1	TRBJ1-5	CASGTRGIGNQPQHF
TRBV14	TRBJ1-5	CASSHRDRVREDQPQHF
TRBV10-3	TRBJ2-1	CASRPGSSYNEQFF
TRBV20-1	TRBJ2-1	CSAKRDTEQFF
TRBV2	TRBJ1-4	CASSKGQTGGEKLFF
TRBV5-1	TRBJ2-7	CASSFGAGGKQYF
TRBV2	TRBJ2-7	CASSEGRHLSEQYF
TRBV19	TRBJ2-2	CASRTPGHDFTGELFF
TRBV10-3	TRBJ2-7	CAISESGTSGSVREQYF
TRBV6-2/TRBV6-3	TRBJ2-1	CASSYYLASGFSYNEQFF
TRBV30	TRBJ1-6	CAWSVQLLYLHF
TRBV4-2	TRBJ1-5	CASSQETAISNQPQHF
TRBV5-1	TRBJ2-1	CASSLGIWTSGTNEQFF
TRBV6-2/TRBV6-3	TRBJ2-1	CASSYPPRGRTSNEQFF
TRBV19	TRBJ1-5	CASRPGQGEKYSNQPQHF
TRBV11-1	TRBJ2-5	CASSFLVLAETQYF
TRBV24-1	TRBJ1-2	CATRGRGQGYTF
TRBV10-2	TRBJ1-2	CASSDWGGRGYTF
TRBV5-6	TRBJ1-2	CASSPDSANYGYTF
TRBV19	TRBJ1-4	CASKITGTTNEKLFF
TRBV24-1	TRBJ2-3	CATSTGVTDTQYF
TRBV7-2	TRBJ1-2	CASRGTVNYGYTF
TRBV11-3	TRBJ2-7	CASSLRVTEQYF
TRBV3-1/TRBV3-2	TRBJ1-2	CASSPGQPYGYTF
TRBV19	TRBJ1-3	CASGRQPLRTGNTIYF
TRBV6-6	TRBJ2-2	CASSYPSPGELFF
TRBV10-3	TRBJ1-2	CAISGGTGVSSALF
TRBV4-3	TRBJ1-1	CASSQVSGRAEAFF
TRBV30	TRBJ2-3	CALDIPDTQYF
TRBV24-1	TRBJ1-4	CATSDFQGGNEKLFF
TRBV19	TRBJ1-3	CASTLPGVVSGNTIYF
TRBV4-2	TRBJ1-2	CASSQPGQGGYGYTF
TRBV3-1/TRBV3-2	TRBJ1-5	CASSQGTGSFQPQHF
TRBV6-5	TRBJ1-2	CASRTGGASYGYTF
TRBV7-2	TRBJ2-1	CASSHGTPGNEQFF
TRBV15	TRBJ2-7	CATSRAHIRDRDYEQYF
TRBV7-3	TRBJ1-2	CASSTSGTAYDGYTF
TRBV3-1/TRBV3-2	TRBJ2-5	CASSQGPAVQETQYF
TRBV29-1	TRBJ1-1	CSVEVGGNTEAFF
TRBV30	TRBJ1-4	CAWSPDTYNEKLFF
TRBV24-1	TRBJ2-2	CATSDDPRGQTTGELFF
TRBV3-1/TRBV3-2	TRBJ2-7	CASSQVAGASYEQYF
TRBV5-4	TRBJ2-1	CASSLELAGGNEQFF
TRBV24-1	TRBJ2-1	CATSDIGLGPYNEQFF
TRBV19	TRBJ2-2	CASSPRGVTGELFF